Presented here are 5 T cell receptor beta chains from one specimen sequenced in a study of blood T cell repertoires in COVID-19. The data were produced by immunoSEQ multiplex PCR, yet TCRdb's version contains in-frame clones alone and is incomplete. The table has approximately 280,000 clones, roughly 86% seen once. Sequences were obtained from peripheral blood. The receptors shown here come from a woman under 40 who had recovered from COVID-19.

The V gene is TRBV6-1, the J gene TRBJ1-4; 7 bases fit TRBD1. The CDR3 runs 15 residues. With 2 bases clipped from V and 8 bases from J, the junction kept 8 bases outside the gene matches. Per germline, CDR1 MNHNS and CDR2 SASEGT. The CDR3 protein is CASSEWTGALEKLFF. As DNA, the CDR3 is TGTGCCAGCAGTGAATGGACAGGAGCCCTGGAAAAACTGTTTTTT.

The chain employs TRBV5-4 and TRBJ2-3, with 9 bases that match TRBD2. Germline V gene data show CDR1 as SGHNT and CDR2 as YYREEE (reference sequence). The CDR3 totals 15 residues. With 1 base clipped from V and 6 bases from J, the junction kept 6 bases outside the gene matches. CDR3 protein: CASSLNIAGEDTQYF. CDR3 sequence (DNA): TGTGCCAGCAGCTTGAATATAGCGGGAGAGGATACGCAGTATTTT.

The V gene is TRBV5-8, the J gene TRBJ2-7, with D possibly TRBD1 on 6 matching bases. CDR1 SGHTS and CDR2 YDEGEE come from the germline V gene. This CDR3 has 14 residues. V lost 2 bases, J lost 2 bases, and 11 bases lay in between. The CDR3 bases are TGTGCCAGCAGCTTACCCCGGGACACCTACGAGCAGTACTTC. The encoded protein is CASSLPRDTYEQYF.

The rearrangement joins TRBV6-1 to TRBJ2-7; TRBD2 agrees at 8 bases. The CDR3 has 16 amino acids. The V gene's germline CDR1 is MNHNS and CDR2 SASEGT. V lost 1 base and J lost 5; bases outside the gene matches: 10. The CDR3 reads CASSEGNLAGRDEQYF. The DNA for the CDR3 is TGTGCCAGCAGTGAAGGAAATCTAGCGGGCCGGGACGAGCAGTACTTC.

This chain connects TRBV19 to TRBJ1-2; TRBD1 agrees at 8 bases. The CDR3 extends over 15 amino acids. V shed 4 bases, J shed 6 bases, and the junction held 10 bases outside the gene matches. Germline V gene sequence: CDR1 LNHDA, CDR2 SQIVND (reference sequence). CDR3 amino acids: CASSTQSTGVNGYTF. The CDR3 DNA reads TGTGCCAGTAGTACCCAATCGACAGGGGTTAATGGCTACACCTTC.